This TCR beta chain was identified during a study of cytomegalovirus exposure and HLA in healthy donors. PCR used 60 Vbeta primers and 13 Jbeta primers. Using immunoSEQ multiplex PCR, the repertoire was profiled, and TCRdb retains in-frame clones only, with some absent. Counted here are around 180,000 clones, about four fifths occurring once; the ten biggest clones make up approximately 5.4%. Source material: PBMCs. This receptor was obtained from a woman aged 25-40 years in good health and CMV-seropositive.

CDR3: CASSQIGTDTQYF. CDR3 nucleotide sequence: TGCGCCAGCAGCCAAATAGGCACAGATACGCAGTATTTT. This chain links TRBV4-1 with TRBJ2-3; no definite D call. The CDR3 is 13 amino acids. Germline CDR1 is MGHRA and CDR2 is YSYEKL. Trimming pared 2 bases from V and 1 base from J, leaving 4 bases between.